These 10 T cell receptor beta chains were all obtained from the same sample, sequenced in a study of cytomegalovirus exposure and HLA in healthy donors. Primers: 60 Vbeta forward and 13 Jbeta reverse. Data came from immunoSEQ multiplex PCR; TCRdb stores just in-frame clones and leaves some out. The sample includes about 190,000 clones, about four fifths of them seen just once. The material sequenced was PBMCs. The receptors were sampled from a woman aged 25 to 39 in good health and CMV-seropositive.

This clone was seen once. CDR3 DNA: TGTGCCAGCAGTGGACAGGGGTGGGATGAGAGCGGGGGCTACACCTTC. Translation gives CASSGQGWDESGGYTF. V is TRBV2 and J is TRBJ1-2, with 8 bases aligning to TRBD1. This CDR3 is built from 16 residues. Per germline, CDR1 SNHLY and CDR2 FYNNEI. J gave up 8 bases and V 4 bases, and 15 bases lay outside the gene matches.

This clone was counted between two and nine times. Other nucleotide sequences in the sample specify the same CDR3. The chain couples TRBV5-5 to TRBJ2-5, with no clear D. This CDR3 is built from 12 residues. In germline, CDR1 is SGHKS, CDR2 YYEKEE (reference sequence). V gave up 4 bases and J gave up 4 bases, with 8 bases separating them. The chain's CDR3 is CASSPSGETQYF. CDR3 in DNA: TGTGCCAGCAGCCCTTCGGGAGAGACCCAGTACTTC. Looking up the rest from reference TRBV5-5 and TRBJ2-5 gives the full variable domain: DAGVTQSPTHLIKTRGQQVTLRCSPISGHKSVSWYQQVLGQGPQFIFQYYEKEERGRGNFPDRFSARQFPNYSSELNVNALLLGDSALYLCASSPSGETQYFGPGTRLLVL.

V and J are TRBV13 and TRBJ2-2; 7 positions agree with TRBD1. The V and J ends lost 5 bases and 7 bases, in that order; junction bases with no gene match: 16. The germline V gene encodes CDR1 PRHDT and CDR2 FYEKMQ (reference sequence). This CDR3 is built from 17 residues. The CDR3 sequence is CASSRLGQANLIGELFF. CDR3 DNA sequence: TGTGCCAGCAGCCGCCTAGGACAGGCCAACCTCATCGGGGAGCTGTTTTTT.

This clone was observed once. The rearrangement uses TRBV7-8 and TRBJ1-2; D perhaps matches TRBD1 (6 bases). Germline CDR1 and CDR2: SGHVS and FQNEAQ. The CDR3 sequence is 12 residues long. V lost 4 bases and J lost 5, with 8 bases in between. The CDR3, as DNA: TGTGCCAGCAGCTCCGGACAGTATGGCTACACCTTC. Encoded protein: CASSSGQYGYTF.

On this clone: An end of the junction differs from the germline gene, which may be a read error. The J gene is TRBJ1-2, the V gene TRBV5-1, with D tentatively TRBD1 (6 bases). CDR3 length: 11 residues. Germline lookup yields CDR1 SGHRS and CDR2 YFSETQ. The CDR3 spells CASSRGPQGPF. The CDR3, as DNA: TGCGCCAGCAGCAGGGGCCCCCAGGGGCCTTTC.

This rearrangement joins TRBV5-8 to TRBJ2-1; D unclear. This CDR3 has 13 amino acids. Germline lookup yields CDR1 SGHTS and CDR2 YDEGEE. Deletions cut 2 bases from V and 2 bases from J, with 5 bases between. The CDR3 region is CASSFTTYNEQFF. The CDR3 DNA reads as TGTGCCAGCAGCTTTACTACCTACAATGAGCAGTTCTTC.

The chain is built from TRBV6-5 and TRBJ2-7; the D gene is possibly TRBD1 (5 bases). There are 14 residues in the CDR3. Germline V gene sequence: CDR1 MNHEY, CDR2 SVGAGI. The V and J ends lost 2 bases and 3 bases respectively, with 11 bases between them. The CDR3 sequence: CASSYGQGLYEQYF. CDR3 DNA sequence: TGTGCCAGCAGTTACGGGCAGGGCCTCTACGAGCAGTACTTC.

V is TRBV28 and J is TRBJ1-1; D is uncertain. V was clipped by 7 bases and J by 5 bases, with 17 bases between them. Looked up from germline, CDR1 is MDHEN and CDR2 is SYDVKM. This CDR3 contains 14 residues. The CDR3: CASMEGGPPTEAFF. The CDR3 DNA reads as TGTGCCAGCATGGAGGGAGGCCCCCCGACTGAAGCTTTCTTT.

The V call is TRBV7-9, the J call TRBJ1-5; the D gene is possibly TRBD1 (6 bases). The V and J ends lost 5 bases and 1 base respectively, with 12 bases between them. This CDR3 comprises 15 residues. Germline CDR1 is SEHNR and CDR2 is FQNEAQ (reference sequence). CDR3 residues: CASSPQGQSNQPQHF. CDR3 DNA: TGTGCCAGCAGCCCCCAGGGGCAGAGCAATCAGCCCCAGCATTTT.

This sequence joins TRBV2 and TRBJ2-7, with D possibly matching TRBD1 (6 bases). The CDR3 totals 14 residues. Trimming stripped 6 bases from V and 2 bases from J, with 14 bases between. Per germline, CDR1 SNHLY and CDR2 FYNNEI. The CDR3 nucleotides read TGTGCCAGCAGAACCGGGACATGGGCCTACGAGCAGTACTTC. This sequence encodes CASRTGTWAYEQYF.